This entry features one T cell receptor beta chain sequence. Its specificity is not known. This sample stems from a study of shared clonotypes between healthy human individuals. Overall study results and limits: Expectations were that clonotype sharing among donors would be affected by sequencing depth. Enrolling few donors narrowed the genetic and exposure-history diversity that was represented.

Every immunoSEQ plate was one replicate of a subset's evenly spread DNA. Scientists sequenced DNA from unsorted PBMC on ten immunoSEQ deep assay plates. Clones were sequenced by immunoSEQ multiplex PCR, and TCRdb holds only the in-frame ones, with some missing. This sample has approximately 470,000 clones, with about 85% found just once. The CDR3 loop spans 11 amino acids. The germline CDR1 and CDR2 sequences are MDHEN and SYDVKM. This TCR was recovered from a woman between 40 and 55 years old in good health. Some clones in this sample may be carry-over from other donors' samples. Sequencing was carried out using PBMCs. The rearrangement uses TRBV28 and TRBJ2-5; D is possibly TRBD1 or TRBD2 (6 bases each). The DNA end is more similar to TRBJ2-7, so the J call may be wrong. The DNA for the CDR3 is TGTGCCATCATTAGGGGGGACGAGCAGTACTTC. As protein: CAIIRGDEQYF.